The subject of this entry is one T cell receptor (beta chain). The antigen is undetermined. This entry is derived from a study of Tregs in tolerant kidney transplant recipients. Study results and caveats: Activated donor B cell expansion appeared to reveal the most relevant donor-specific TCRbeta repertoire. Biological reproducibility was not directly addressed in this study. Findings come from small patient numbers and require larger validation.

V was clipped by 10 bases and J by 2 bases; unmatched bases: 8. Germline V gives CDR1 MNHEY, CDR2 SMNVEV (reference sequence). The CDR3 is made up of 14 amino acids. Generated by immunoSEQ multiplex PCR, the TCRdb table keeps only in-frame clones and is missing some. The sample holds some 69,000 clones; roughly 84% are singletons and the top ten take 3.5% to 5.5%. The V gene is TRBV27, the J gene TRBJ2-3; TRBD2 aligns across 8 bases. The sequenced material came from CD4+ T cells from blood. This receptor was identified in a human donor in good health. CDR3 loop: CATGGASATDTQYF. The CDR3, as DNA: TGTGCCACCGGGGGGGCTAGCGCCACAGATACGCAGTATTTT.